This T cell receptor (beta chain) was profiled in a study of blood T cell repertoires in COVID-19. Losses at the gene ends were 3 bases for V and 4 bases for J; bases not matched to a gene: 8. This CDR3 spans 16 amino acids. CDR1 is SGDLS, CDR2 YYNGEE, per germline. The repertoire was sequenced with immunoSEQ multiplex PCR; TCRdb's copy has only in-frame clones and lacks some. This sample has more than 300,000 clones, with roughly nine tenths found just once. This clonotype originated in a man aged 18 to 29 who had recovered from COVID-19. Sequenced input: peripheral blood. The rearrangement uses TRBV9 and TRBJ2-1; 9 nucleotides match TRBD2. DNA for the CDR3: TGTGCCAGCAGCGCCGGGGGCGGGAGGGGATACAATGAGCAGTTCTTC. It is translated as CASSAGGGRGYNEQFF.